The 18 T cell receptor beta chains presented below share a single source sample, sequenced in a study of chemoradiotherapy in HPV16-positive cancers. Only in-frame clones appear in the TCRdb table, and some are missing; sequencing was by immunoSEQ multiplex PCR. Of 20,000 to 30,000 clones listed, approximately 93% are singletons. Sampling was performed from a patient who underwent chemoradiotherapy. These receptors came from a human donor with HPV-associated anogenital cancer.

This chain links TRBV7-8 with TRBJ1-1; D uncertain. The CDR3 is made up of 14 amino acids. V lost 5 bases and J lost 4, with 14 bases in between. From germline, CDR1 is SGHVS and CDR2 FQNEAQ. The CDR3 spells CASSAHLDGTEAFF. The CDR3 nucleotides read TGTGCCAGCAGCGCCCATCTTGACGGCACTGAAGCTTTCTTT. Full variable domain (remainder filled in from reference TRBV7-8 and TRBJ1-1): GAGVSQSPRYKVAKRGQDVALRCDPISGHVSLFWYQQALGQGPEFLTYFQNEAQLDKSGLPSDRFFAERPEGSVSTLKIQRTQQEDSAVYLCASSAHLDGTEAFFGQGTRLTVV.

There are a few counts of this clone. The rearrangement joins TRBV5-1 to TRBJ2-5; D gene uncertain. CDR3 length: 11 amino acids. The V end lost 1 base, the J end lost 4 bases, and 2 bases lay between the germline ends. The V gene's germline CDR1 is SGHRS and CDR2 YFSETQ. This chain's CDR3 is CASSLRETQYF. The CDR3 region has the DNA TGCGCCAGCAGCTTGAGAGAGACCCAGTACTTC.

This chain connects TRBV5-1 to TRBJ2-3, with D perhaps given as TRBD1 or TRBD2 (6 bases each). Trimming pared 3 bases from V and 0 bases from J, leaving 14 bases between. CDR1 is SGHRS and CDR2 is YFSETQ in the germline V gene. CDR3 length: 16 residues. This chain's CDR3 is CASSSGARGSTDTQYF. CDR3 nucleotides: TGCGCCAGCAGCTCGGGAGCTAGGGGGAGCACAGATACGCAGTATTTT.

This clone showed up just once. The chain combines TRBV2 with TRBJ2-2; 7 bases line up with TRBD2. Germline V gene data show CDR1 as SNHLY and CDR2 as FYNNEI. CDR3 size: 14 residues. The V segment lost 3 bases and the J segment 5 bases; nucleotides outside the gene matches: 3. CDR3 in DNA: TGTGCCAGCAGTGAGGTCGGGGGGACCGGGGAGCTGTTTTTT. It codes for CASSEVGGTGELFF.

The chain employs TRBV7-9 and TRBJ2-5; D gene uncertain. Trimming pared 3 bases from V and 4 bases from J, leaving 3 bases between. Germline V gene lookup returns CDR1 SEHNR and CDR2 FQNEAQ (reference sequence). There are 11 residues in the CDR3. The CDR3 nucleotides read TGTGCCAGCAGCTTCGGAGAGACCCAGTACTTC. Amino acids: CASSFGETQYF.

The chain employs TRBV2 and TRBJ2-7; 11 positions match TRBD1. CDR1 SNHLY and CDR2 FYNNEI come from the germline V gene. This CDR3 is 15 amino acids long. After removal of 6 bases from V and 9 bases from J, the junction contained 13 bases not matched to a gene. This CDR3 is CASSREGGQGDAQYF. CDR3 coding DNA: TGTGCCAGCAGCCGTGAGGGGGGACAGGGGGACGCGCAGTACTTC.

The rearrangement links TRBV15 to TRBJ2-7; D gene uncertain. The CDR3 totals 16 residues. V lost 0 bases and J lost 0, with 12 bases in between. Germline V gene data show CDR1 as LNHNV and CDR2 as YYDKDF (reference sequence). CDR3 nucleotides: TGTGCCACCAGCAGAGATAGGAGCGCCGGCTCCTACGAGCAGTACTTC. This sequence encodes CATSRDRSAGSYEQYF.

V and J are TRBV9 and TRBJ2-5, with D hard to call. The germline gives CDR1 SGDLS, CDR2 YYNGEE. Trimming removed 5 bases from V and 2 bases from J, with 10 bases in between. The CDR3 totals 13 residues. The CDR3 protein is CASSIVAQETQYF. CDR3 coding DNA: TGTGCCAGCAGTATCGTAGCTCAAGAGACCCAGTACTTC.

The chain carries TRBV5-1 and TRBJ2-3; D is undetermined. Germline V gene lookup returns CDR1 SGHRS and CDR2 YFSETQ. This CDR3 comprises 16 residues. Trimming stripped 2 bases from V and 3 bases from J, with 16 bases between. The CDR3 DNA sequence: TGCGCCAGCAGCTTCGACCCACCCCCTCGTACAGATACGCAGTATTTT. It yields the protein CASSFDPPPRTDTQYF.

The chain has TRBV2 and TRBJ2-7, with 9 positions matching TRBD1. Germline lookup yields CDR1 SNHLY and CDR2 FYNNEI. V dropped 6 bases and J dropped 5; count of bases not matched to a gene: 20. The CDR3 runs 18 residues. CDR3 in DNA: TGTGCCAGCAGCGAATTCGAGGGACAGGGACTTGTAAGGAACGAGCAGTACTTC. Amino acid sequence: CASSEFEGQGLVRNEQYF. Complete variable domain (other parts from reference TRBV2 and TRBJ2-7): EPEVTQTPSHQVTQMGQEVILRCVPISNHLYFYWYRQILGQKVEFLVSFYNNEISEKSEIFDDQFSVERPDGSNFTLKIRSTKLEDSAMYFCASSEFEGQGLVRNEQYFGPGTRLTVT.

The V and J genes are TRBV4-1 and TRBJ2-6; D might be TRBD1 (5 bases). The CDR3 runs 17 residues. Germline V gene sequence: CDR1 MGHRA, CDR2 YSYEKL. V lost 0 bases, J lost 0 bases, and 9 bases lay in between. CDR3 bases: TGCGCCAGCAGCCAAGAGGCCAGGGTCTCTGGGGCCAACGTCCTGACTTTC. This translates into CASSQEARVSGANVLTF.

V gene TRBV19 combines with J gene TRBJ1-1, with 7 bases lining up with TRBD1. CDR3 size: 16 residues. Germline CDR1 is LNHDA and CDR2 is SQIVND (reference sequence). V shed 7 bases and J 2 bases; nucleotides not matched to a gene: 13. The DNA of the CDR3 is TGTGCCAGTAAGGGGGCCGCGGGCGGGCGAAACACTGAAGCTTTCTTT. Its translation: CASKGAAGGRNTEAFF.

The CDR3 coding sequence is TGTGCCAGCAGTTACTCGAACAGGGACGGTGGCTACACCTTC. It encodes CASSYSNRDGGYTF. This chain uses TRBV6-5 with TRBJ1-2, with a weak D call TRBD1 (6 bases). V gave up 0 bases and J gave up 7 bases, with 12 bases separating them. Germline assignment: CDR1 MNHEY and CDR2 SVGAGI. This CDR3 spans 14 amino acids.

V usage is TRBV7-2 and J usage is TRBJ1-2, with 7 bases lining up with TRBD1. The V gene end was trimmed by 4 bases and the J gene end by 4 bases; junction bases not matched to a gene: 6. The CDR3 has 14 residues. In germline, CDR1 is SGHTA, CDR2 FQGNSA. The CDR3 spells CASSWGTDPYGYTF. The DNA of the CDR3 is TGTGCCAGCAGCTGGGGGACAGACCCCTATGGCTACACCTTC.

The chain is built from TRBV28 and TRBJ2-7; 8 bases fit TRBD1. Per the germline V gene, CDR1 is MDHEN and CDR2 is SYDVKM. This CDR3 is built from 12 residues. J lost 4 bases, V lost 10 bases, and 6 bases had no gene match. CDR3 in DNA: TGTGCCACGGACAGGGACCCATACGAGCAGTACTTC. Protein product: CATDRDPYEQYF.

The chain links TRBV7-3 to TRBJ2-1; possibly TRBD2 for D (6 bases). The CDR3 runs 17 residues. The germline V gene has CDR1 SGHTA and CDR2 FQGTGA. V lost 5 bases, J lost 3 bases, and 20 bases lay in between. Here the CDR3 DNA reads TGTGCCAGCAGCCTGACCGCGGGGTTAACTGGCTACAATGAGCAGTTCTTC. Protein: CASSLTAGLTGYNEQFF.

The V and J genes are TRBV18 and TRBJ2-3; tentative D call: TRBD1 (6 bases). In germline, CDR1 is KGHSH, CDR2 LQKENI. The CDR3 covers 15 residues. Trimming cost V 0 bases and J 2 bases, with 9 bases left between them. CDR3 sequence: CASSPPHRATDTQYF. In nucleotides, the CDR3 is TGTGCCAGCTCACCACCGCACAGGGCCACAGATACGCAGTATTTT.

The J gene is TRBJ2-1, the V gene TRBV30; TRBD2 agrees at 11 bases. V shed 7 bases and J 2 bases; nucleotides not matched to a gene: 10. The CDR3 runs 16 residues. CDR1 GTSNPN and CDR2 SVGIG come from the germline V gene (reference sequence). Written as DNA, the CDR3 is TGTGCCTCCGGGACTAGCGGAGCTAAAGCCTACAATGAGCAGTTCTTC. It is translated as CASGTSGAKAYNEQFF.